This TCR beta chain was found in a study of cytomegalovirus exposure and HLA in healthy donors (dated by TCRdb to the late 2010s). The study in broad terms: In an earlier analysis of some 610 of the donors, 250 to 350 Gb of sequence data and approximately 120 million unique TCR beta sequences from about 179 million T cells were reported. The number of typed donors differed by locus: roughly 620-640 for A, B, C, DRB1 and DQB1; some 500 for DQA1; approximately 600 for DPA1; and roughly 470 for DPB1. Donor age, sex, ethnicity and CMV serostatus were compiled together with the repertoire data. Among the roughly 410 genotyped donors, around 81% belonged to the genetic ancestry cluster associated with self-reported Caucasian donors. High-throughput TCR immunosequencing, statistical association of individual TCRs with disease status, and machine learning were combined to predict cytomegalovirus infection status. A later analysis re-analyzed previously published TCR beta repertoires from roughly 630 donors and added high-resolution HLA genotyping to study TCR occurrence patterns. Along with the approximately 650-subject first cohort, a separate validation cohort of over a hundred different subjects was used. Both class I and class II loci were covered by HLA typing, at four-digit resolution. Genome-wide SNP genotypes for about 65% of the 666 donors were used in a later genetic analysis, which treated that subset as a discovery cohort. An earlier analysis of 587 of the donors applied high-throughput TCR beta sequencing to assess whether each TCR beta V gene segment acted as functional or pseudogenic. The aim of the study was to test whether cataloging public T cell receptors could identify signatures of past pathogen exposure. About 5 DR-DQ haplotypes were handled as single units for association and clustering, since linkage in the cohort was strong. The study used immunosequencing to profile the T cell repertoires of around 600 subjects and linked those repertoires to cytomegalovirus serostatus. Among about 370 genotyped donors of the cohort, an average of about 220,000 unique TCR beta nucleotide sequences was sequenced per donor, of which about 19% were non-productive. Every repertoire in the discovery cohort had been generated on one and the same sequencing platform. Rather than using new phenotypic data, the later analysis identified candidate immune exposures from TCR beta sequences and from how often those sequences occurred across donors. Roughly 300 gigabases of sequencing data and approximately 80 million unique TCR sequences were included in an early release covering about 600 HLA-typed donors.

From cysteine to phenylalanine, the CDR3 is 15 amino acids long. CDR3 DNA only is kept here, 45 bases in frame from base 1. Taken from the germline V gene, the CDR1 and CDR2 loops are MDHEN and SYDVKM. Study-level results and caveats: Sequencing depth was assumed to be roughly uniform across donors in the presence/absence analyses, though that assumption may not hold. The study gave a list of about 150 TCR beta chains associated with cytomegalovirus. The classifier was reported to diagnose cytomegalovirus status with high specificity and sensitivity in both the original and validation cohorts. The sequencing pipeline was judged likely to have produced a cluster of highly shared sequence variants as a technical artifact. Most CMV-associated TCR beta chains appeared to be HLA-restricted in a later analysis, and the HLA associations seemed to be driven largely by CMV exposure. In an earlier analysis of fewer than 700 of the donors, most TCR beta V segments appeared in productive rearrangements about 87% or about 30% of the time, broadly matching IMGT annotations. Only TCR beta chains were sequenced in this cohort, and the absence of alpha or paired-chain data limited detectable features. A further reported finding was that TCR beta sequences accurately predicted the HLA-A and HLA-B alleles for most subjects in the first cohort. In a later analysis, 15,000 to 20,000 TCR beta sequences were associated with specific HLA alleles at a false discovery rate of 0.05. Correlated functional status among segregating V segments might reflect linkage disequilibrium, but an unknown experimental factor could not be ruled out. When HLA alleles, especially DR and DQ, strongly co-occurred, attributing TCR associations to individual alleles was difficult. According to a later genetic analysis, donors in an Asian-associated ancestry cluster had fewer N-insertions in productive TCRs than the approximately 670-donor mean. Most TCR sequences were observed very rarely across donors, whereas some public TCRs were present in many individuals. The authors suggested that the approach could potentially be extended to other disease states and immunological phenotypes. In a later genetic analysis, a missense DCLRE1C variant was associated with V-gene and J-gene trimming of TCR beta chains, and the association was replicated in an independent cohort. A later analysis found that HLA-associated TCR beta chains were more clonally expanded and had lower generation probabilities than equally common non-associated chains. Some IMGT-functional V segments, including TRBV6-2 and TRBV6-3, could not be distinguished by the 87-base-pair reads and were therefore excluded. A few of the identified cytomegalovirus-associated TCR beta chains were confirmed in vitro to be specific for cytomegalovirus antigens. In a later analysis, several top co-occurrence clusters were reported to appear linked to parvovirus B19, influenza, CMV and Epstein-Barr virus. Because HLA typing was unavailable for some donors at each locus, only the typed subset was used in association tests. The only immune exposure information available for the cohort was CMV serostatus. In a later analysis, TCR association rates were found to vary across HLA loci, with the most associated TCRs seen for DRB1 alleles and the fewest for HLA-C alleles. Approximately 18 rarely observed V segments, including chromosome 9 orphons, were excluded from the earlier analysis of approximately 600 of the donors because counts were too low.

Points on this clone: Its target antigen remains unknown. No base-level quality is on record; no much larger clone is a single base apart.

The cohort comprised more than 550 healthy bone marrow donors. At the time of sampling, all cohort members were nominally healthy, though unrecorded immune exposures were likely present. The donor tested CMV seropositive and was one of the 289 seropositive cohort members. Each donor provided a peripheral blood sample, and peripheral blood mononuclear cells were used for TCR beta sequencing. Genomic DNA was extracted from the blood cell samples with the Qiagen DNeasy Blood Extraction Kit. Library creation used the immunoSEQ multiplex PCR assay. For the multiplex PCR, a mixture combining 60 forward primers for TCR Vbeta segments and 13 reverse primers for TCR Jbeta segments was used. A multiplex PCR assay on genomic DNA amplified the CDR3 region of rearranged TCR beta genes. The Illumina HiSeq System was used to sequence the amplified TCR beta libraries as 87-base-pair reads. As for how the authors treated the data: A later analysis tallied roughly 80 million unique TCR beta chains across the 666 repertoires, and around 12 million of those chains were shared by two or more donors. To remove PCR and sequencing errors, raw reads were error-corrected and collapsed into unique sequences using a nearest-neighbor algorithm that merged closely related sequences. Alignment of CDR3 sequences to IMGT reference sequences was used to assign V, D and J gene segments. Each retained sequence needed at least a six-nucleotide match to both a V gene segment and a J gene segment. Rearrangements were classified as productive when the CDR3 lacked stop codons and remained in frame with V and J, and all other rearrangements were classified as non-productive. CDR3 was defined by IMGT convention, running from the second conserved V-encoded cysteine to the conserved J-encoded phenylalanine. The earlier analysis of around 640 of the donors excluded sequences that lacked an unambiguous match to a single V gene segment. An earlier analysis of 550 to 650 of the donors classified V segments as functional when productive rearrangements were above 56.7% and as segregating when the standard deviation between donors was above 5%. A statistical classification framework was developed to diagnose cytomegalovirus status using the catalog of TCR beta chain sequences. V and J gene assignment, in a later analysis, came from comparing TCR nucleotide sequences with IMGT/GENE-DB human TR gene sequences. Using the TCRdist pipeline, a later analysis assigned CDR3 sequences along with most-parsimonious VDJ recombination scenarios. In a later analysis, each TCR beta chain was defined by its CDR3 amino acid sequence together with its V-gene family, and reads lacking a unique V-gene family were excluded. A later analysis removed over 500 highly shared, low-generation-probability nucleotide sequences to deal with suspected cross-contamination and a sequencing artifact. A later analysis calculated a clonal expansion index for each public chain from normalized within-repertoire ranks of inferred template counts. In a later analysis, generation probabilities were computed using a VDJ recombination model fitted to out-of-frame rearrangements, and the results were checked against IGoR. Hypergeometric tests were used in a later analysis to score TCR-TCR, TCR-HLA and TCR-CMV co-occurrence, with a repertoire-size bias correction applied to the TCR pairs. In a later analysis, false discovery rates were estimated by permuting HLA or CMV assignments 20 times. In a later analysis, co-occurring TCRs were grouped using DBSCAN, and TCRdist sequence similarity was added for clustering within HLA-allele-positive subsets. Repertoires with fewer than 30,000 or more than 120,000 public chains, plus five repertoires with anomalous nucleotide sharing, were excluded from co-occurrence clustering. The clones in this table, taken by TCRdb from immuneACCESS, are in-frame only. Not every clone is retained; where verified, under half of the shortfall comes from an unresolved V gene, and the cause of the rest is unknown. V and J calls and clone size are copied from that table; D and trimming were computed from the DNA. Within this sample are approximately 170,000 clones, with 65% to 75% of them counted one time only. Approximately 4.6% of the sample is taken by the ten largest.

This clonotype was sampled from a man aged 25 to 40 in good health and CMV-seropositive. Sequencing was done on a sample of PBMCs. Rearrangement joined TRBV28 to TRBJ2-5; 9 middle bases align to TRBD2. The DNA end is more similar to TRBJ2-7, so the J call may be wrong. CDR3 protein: CASSFAGGWGDEQYF. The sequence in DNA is TGTGCCAGCAGTTTTGCGGGAGGGTGGGGCGACGAGCAGTACTTC.